The rows below give T cell receptor beta chains drawn from one sample of a study of blood T cell repertoires in COVID-19. The method was immunoSEQ multiplex PCR; TCRdb's version includes in-frame clones alone and lacks a portion of them. Here the sample spans 350,000 to 450,000 clones, more than 75% being singletons. The specimen was peripheral blood. The receptor source for this set is a human donor in a cohort sampled during active COVID-19. Both conserved end residues are part of each CDR3. A D gene is named only where the DNA matches it firmly. The size of a clone is reported for some rows only, either as once, few or many, or as a class for expanded clones.

TRBD1	TRBV7-9	NA	TRBJ1-4	CASSFTDKLRDRDEKLFF	TGTGCCAGCAGCTTCACGGACAAACTCCGGGACAGGGATGAAAAACTGTTTTTT
NA	TRBV19	NA	TRBJ2-3	CASSAPSKGDTQYF	TGTGCCAGTAGTGCACCTAGCAAAGGAGATACGCAGTATTTT
NA	TRBV7-9	NA	TRBJ2-1	CASSFRRHRSYNEQFF	TGTGCCAGCAGCTTCCGCAGGCACCGCTCCTACAATGAGCAGTTCTTC
NA	TRBV12-3/TRBV12-4	NA	TRBJ2-5	CASSPTRETQYF	TGTGCCAGCAGCCCTACCAGGGAGACCCAGTACTTC
NA	TRBV19	NA	TRBJ2-7	CASSTRLSYEQYF	TGTGCCAGTAGTACCCGACTTTCATACGAGCAGTACTTC
NA	TRBV19	NA	TRBJ1-5	CASSIPSQPQHF	TGTGCCAGTAGTATCCCCAGTCAGCCCCAGCATTTT
NA	TRBV30	NA	TRBJ2-1	CAWSPNRNEQFF	TGTGCCTGGAGTCCAAACAGGAATGAGCAGTTCTTC
TRBD2	TRBV30	NA	TRBJ2-1	CAWSPTSMTSGRVGEQFF	TGTGCCTGGAGCCCAACATCCATGACTAGCGGGAGAGTTGGTGAGCAGTTCTTC
NA	TRBV6-5	once	TRBJ2-1	CASSYDRVYNEQFF	TGTGCCAGCAGTTACGACAGAGTTTACAATGAGCAGTTCTTC
TRBD2	TRBV11-2	NA	TRBJ2-3	CASSLDRSGSPTDTQYF	TGTGCCAGCAGCTTGGACCGTAGCGGGAGTCCCACAGATACGCAGTATTTT
NA	TRBV7-9	NA	TRBJ1-3	CASSLSGIGNTIYF	TGTGCCAGCAGCTTATCGGGAATTGGAAACACCATATATTTT
TRBD1	TRBV7-9	NA	TRBJ1-2	CASSLPGQGIGGYTF	TGTGCCAGCAGCTTACCGGGACAGGGTATTGGGGGCTACACCTTC
NA	TRBV28	NA	TRBJ1-2	CASSLSAVVGYTF	TGTGCCAGCAGTTTATCCGCGGTGGTAGGCTACACCTTC
NA	TRBV19	NA	TRBJ2-7	CASRGPSGSYEQYF	TGTGCCAGTAGGGGGCCGTCGGGCTCCTACGAGCAGTACTTC
TRBD1	TRBV28	NA	TRBJ2-1	CASSSGATGGNYNEQFF	TGTGCCAGCAGTTCAGGGGCAACAGGGGGCAACTACAATGAGCAGTTCTTC
TRBD1	TRBV28	many	TRBJ1-4	CASRTGNEKLFF	TGTGCCAGTAGGACAGGGAACGAAAAACTGTTTTTT
NA	TRBV29-1	NA	TRBJ2-3	CSVAGTPEVTSTDTQYF	TGCAGCGTTGCCGGGACTCCTGAGGTTACTAGCACAGATACGCAGTATTTT
TRBD1	TRBV28	NA	TRBJ1-5	CASNPGQDGNQPQHF	TGTGCCAGCAACCCCGGACAGGACGGCAATCAGCCCCAGCATTTT
TRBD2	TRBV30	NA	TRBJ2-1	CAWSGERGVSEQFF	TGTGCCTGGAGTGGGGAGCGGGGGGTAAGTGAGCAGTTCTTC
NA	TRBV19	NA	TRBJ2-3	CASSRQVFTDTQYF	TGTGCCAGTAGCCGACAGGTTTTCACAGATACGCAGTATTTT
TRBD2	TRBV7-3	NA	TRBJ2-3	CASSLTSGRSDTQYF	TGTGCCAGCAGCTTGACTAGCGGGAGATCAGATACGCAGTATTTT
NA	TRBV30	NA	TRBJ2-7	CAWRPPTGSSYEQYF	TGTGCCTGGAGGCCTCCGACAGGCAGTTCCTACGAGCAGTACTTC
TRBD2	TRBV24-1	NA	TRBJ2-2	CATSASTSGNTGELFF	TGTGCCACCAGTGCCTCGACTAGCGGGAACACCGGGGAGCTGTTTTTT
NA	TRBV19	NA	TRBJ1-5	CASSLRGGQPQHF	TGTGCCAGTAGCCTCAGGGGTGGTCAGCCCCAGCATTTT
NA	TRBV6-6	NA	TRBJ1-2	CASSIASLISYGYTF	TGTGCCAGCAGTATAGCGTCCCTTATCTCCTATGGCTACACCTTC
NA	TRBV30	NA	TRBJ2-1	CAWSVLGDEQFF	TGTGCCTGGAGTGTATTAGGGGATGAGCAGTTCTTC
TRBD2	TRBV6-5	few	TRBJ2-4	CASRFGTSGSTYQYF	TGTGCCAGCAGGTTCGGGACTAGCGGGAGTACATATCAGTACTTC
NA	TRBV19	NA	TRBJ1-6	CASSIAGSNSPLHF	TGTGCCAGTAGTATAGCGGGGAGTAATTCACCCCTCCACTTT
NA	TRBV27	NA	TRBJ1-2	CASSLTSQGGYGYTF	TGTGCCAGCAGTTTGACCTCCCAGGGTGGCTATGGCTACACCTTC
TRBD2	TRBV5-1	NA	TRBJ2-3	CASSLRTSGASTDTQYF	TGCGCCAGCAGCCTCCGGACTAGCGGGGCTAGCACAGATACGCAGTATTTT
TRBD1	TRBV25-1	NA	TRBJ1-2	CASSERDSQGYTF	TGTGCCAGCAGTGAACGGGACAGCCAGGGCTACACCTTC
NA	TRBV5-8	NA	TRBJ2-6	CASSLVWGPGANVLTF	TGTGCCAGCAGCTTGGTATGGGGGCCAGGGGCCAACGTCCTGACTTTC
TRBD1	TRBV6-2/TRBV6-3	NA	TRBJ2-2	CASSWDRVDTGELFF	TGTGCCAGCAGTTGGGACAGGGTCGACACCGGGGAGCTGTTTTTT
NA	TRBV7-6	NA	TRBJ2-7	CASSLTHTVGLPQEQYF	TGTGCCAGCAGCTTAACCCACACAGTGGGGCTCCCTCAGGAGCAGTACTTC
NA	TRBV30	NA	TRBJ1-4	CAWNGRGNEKLFF	TGTGCCTGGAACGGGAGAGGTAATGAAAAACTGTTTTTT
NA	TRBV7-3	NA	TRBJ1-1	CASSLDTNTEAFF	TGTGCCAGCAGTCTCGACACCAACACTGAAGCTTTCTTT
TRBD1	TRBV25-1	NA	TRBJ1-4	CASSELNRGLDEKLFF	TGTGCCAGCAGTGAATTGAACAGGGGGCTAGATGAAAAACTGTTTTTT
NA	TRBV7-3	NA	TRBJ1-5	CASSPIKQFYRCQPQHF	TGTGCCAGCAGCCCAATCAAACAGTTCTACCGCTGTCAGCCCCAGCATTTT
NA	TRBV7-9	NA	TRBJ1-1	CASSSPGSEAFF	TGTGCCAGCAGCTCTCCAGGGTCTGAAGCTTTCTTT
NA	TRBV5-6	few	TRBJ2-7	CASSFVTGEDEQYF	TGTGCCAGCAGCTTCGTAACAGGGGAGGACGAGCAGTACTTC
NA	TRBV5-1	NA	TRBJ2-3	CASSLVSGSGTDTQYF	TGCGCCAGCAGCTTGGTATCCGGGTCCGGAACAGATACGCAGTATTTT
NA	TRBV20-1	NA	TRBJ2-7	CSASLTGLSPNEQYF	TGCAGTGCTAGTTTAACCGGACTTTCCCCCAACGAGCAGTACTTC
NA	TRBV5-1	NA	TRBJ2-5	CASSLAEGRETQYF	TGCGCCAGCAGCTTGGCCGAGGGTCGGGAGACCCAGTACTTC
TRBD1	TRBV7-9	NA	TRBJ2-2	CASSRTGNTGELFF	TGTGCCAGCAGCCGGACAGGGAACACCGGGGAGCTGTTTTTT
TRBD1	TRBV2	NA	TRBJ2-7	CASSGGQGWAYEQYF	TGTGCCAGCAGTGGAGGACAGGGCTGGGCCTACGAGCAGTACTTC
NA	TRBV19	NA	TRBJ2-4	CASNEGLAKNIQYF	TGTGCCAGTAACGAGGGTTTAGCCAAAAACATTCAGTACTTC
NA	TRBV28	NA	TRBJ1-2	CASSRHFQIRSF	TGTGCCAGCAGCCGCCATTTTCAGATAAGGAGCTTC
NA	TRBV5-4	NA	TRBJ1-2	CASRNFGGYGYTF	TGTGCCAGCAGGAACTTCGGGGGCTATGGCTACACCTTC
TRBD1	TRBV19	NA	TRBJ2-3	CASRALGQGLGDTQYF	TGTGCCAGTAGGGCCCTGGGACAGGGATTAGGAGATACGCAGTATTTT
NA	TRBV5-1	NA	TRBJ2-7	CASSIGGGGAYEQYF	TGCGCCAGCAGCATTGGAGGTGGGGGCGCTTACGAGCAGTACTTC
NA	TRBV6-5	few	TRBJ1-1	CASWGPMNTEAFF	TGTGCCAGCTGGGGGCCAATGAACACTGAAGCTTTCTTT
NA	TRBV29-1	NA	TRBJ2-2	CSAEKQGRNGELFF	TGCAGCGCGGAGAAACAGGGGAGGAACGGGGAGCTGTTTTTT
NA	TRBV11-2	NA	TRBJ2-1	CASSQYDSFNEQFF	TGTGCCAGCAGCCAATACGACAGTTTCAATGAGCAGTTCTTC
NA	TRBV15	NA	TRBJ2-3	CATSGPGRSGDTQYF	TGTGCCACCAGTGGGCCCGGGAGATCCGGAGATACGCAGTATTTT
TRBD1	TRBV5-1	NA	TRBJ2-7	CASSPEGGTGSYEQYF	TGCGCCAGCAGCCCGGAGGGCGGGACAGGGAGTTACGAGCAGTACTTC